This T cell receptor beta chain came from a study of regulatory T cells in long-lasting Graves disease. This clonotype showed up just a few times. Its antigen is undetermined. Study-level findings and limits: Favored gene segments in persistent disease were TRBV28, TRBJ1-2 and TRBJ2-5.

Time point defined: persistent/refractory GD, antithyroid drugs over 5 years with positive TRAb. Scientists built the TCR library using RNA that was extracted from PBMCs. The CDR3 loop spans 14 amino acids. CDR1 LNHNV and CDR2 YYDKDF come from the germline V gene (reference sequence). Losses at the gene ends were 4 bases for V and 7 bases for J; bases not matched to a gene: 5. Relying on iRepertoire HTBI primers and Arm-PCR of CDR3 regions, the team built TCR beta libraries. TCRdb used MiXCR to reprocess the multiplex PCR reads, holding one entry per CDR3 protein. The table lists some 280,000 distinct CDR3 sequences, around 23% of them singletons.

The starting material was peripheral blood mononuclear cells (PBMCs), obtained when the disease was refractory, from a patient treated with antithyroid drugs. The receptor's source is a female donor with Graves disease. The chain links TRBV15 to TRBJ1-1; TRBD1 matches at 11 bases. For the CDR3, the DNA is TGTGCCACCAGCATTGGACAGGGGGCAGGTGAAGCTTTCTTT. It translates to CATSIGQGAGEAFF.